This TCR beta chain was sequenced for a study of shared clonotypes between healthy human individuals. Study-wide context: Aged between 18 and 49, the donors were two women and a few men.

For every subset, genomic DNA was evenly distributed across several immunoSEQ plates. The table came from immunoSEQ multiplex PCR; TCRdb's copy has only in-frame clones and leaves some out. The sample carries more than 550,000 clones, 72% recorded once. On this clone: Its matching antigen is unknown.

Findings and limits, study-wide: Memory subsets generally showed smaller estimated richness than naive subsets did.

V trimming: 0 bases; J trimming: 1 base; junction bases outside the gene matches: 15. The CDR3 is 19 amino acids. Germline CDR1 reads MNHEY; CDR2 reads SMNVEV (reference sequence). Material: memory CD4+ T cells sorted from blood. The subset is: CD45RA-negative fraction. V and J are TRBV27 and TRBJ2-7; 7 bases line up with TRBD2. This sequence was found in a woman aged 30 to 39 in good health. The CDR3 coding sequence is TGTGCCAGCAGTTTATCGCTAAGGTTAGGTCCGCGGGAGTCCTACGAGCAGTACTTC. As protein: CASSLSLRLGPRESYEQYF.